This T cell receptor (beta chain) emerged from a study of T cell changes during pregnancy in multiple sclerosis. The CDR3 covers 16 residues. The ends lost 2 bases at V and 3 bases at J; junction bases unmatched: 3. Germline CDR1 reads LGHNA; CDR2 reads YNFKEQ. Sequenced by immunoSEQ multiplex PCR; TCRdb stores in-frame clones only, minus some. The sample lists approximately 88,000 clones; 85% to 95% were seen once. This clonotype originated in a female donor with multiple sclerosis, enrolled in a pregnancy study. This specimen consisted of peripheral blood, obtained in the first trimester of pregnancy. The chain carries TRBV4-2 and TRBJ2-2, with 10 bases lining up with TRBD2. CDR3 sequence: CASSQLGLADTGELFF. The CDR3 nucleotides read TGTGCCAGCAGCCAACTTGGACTAGCGGACACCGGGGAGCTGTTTTTT.